The clone carrying this TCR beta chain was counted between two and nine times. Its antigen is still unknown. The CDR3 is 15 amino acids. V trimming: 6 bases; J trimming: 10 bases; junction bases outside the gene matches: 7. Looked up from germline, CDR1 is MNHEY and CDR2 is SVGAGI. This record belongs to a study of STAT5B mutations in CD4+ large granular lymphocyte leukemia. Overall study findings and caveats: Without HLA matching, higher CD4+ than CD8+ T-LGLL clonality could reflect small sample size. Without putative leukemic clones, patient CD4-sorted repertoires remained more clonal than healthy CD4+ repertoires. Compared with healthy controls (2/35), patient top clones favored TRBV06 (8/27).

Profiling relied on immunoSEQ multiplex PCR, and the TCRdb table lists in-frame clones only, not all of them. The sample carries some 29,000 clones, around 80% recorded once. The clonotype was recovered from a human donor in good health. This chain links TRBV6-5 with TRBJ1-6; 12 nucleotides align to TRBD1. The specimen sequenced was CD4+ T cells from blood buffy coats. CDR3 region: CASRPGTGGDSPLHF. CDR3 DNA sequence: TGTGCCAGCAGACCCGGGACAGGGGGCGACTCACCCCTCCACTTT.